This entry lists 31 T cell receptor beta chains sequenced from one sample in a study of blood T cell repertoires in COVID-19. Some clones are missing from TCRdb's copy, which holds only in-frame ones; the method was immunoSEQ multiplex PCR. The table has about 310,000 clones, about 91% seen once. Sequencing used PBMCs or T cells enriched from blood (not recorded which). The receptors derive from a woman in her 40s who had recovered from COVID-19.

A remark on this clone: This sample also contains other DNA sequences that code for the same CDR3. The rearrangement uses TRBV9 and TRBJ2-5; 7 bases align to TRBD1. The CDR3 is 13 amino acids. Germline assignment: CDR1 SGDLS and CDR2 YYNGEE. Trimming took 1 base from V and 4 from J; bases not matched to a gene: 1. CDR3 sequence reads: CASSVNRGETQYF. The CDR3 DNA is TGTGCCAGCAGCGTAAACAGGGGAGAGACCCAGTACTTC.

V gene TRBV4-3 combines with J gene TRBJ2-7; maybe TRBD2 (6 bases). CDR1 is LGHNA and CDR2 is YSLEER in the germline V gene. This CDR3 is built from 19 residues. The ends were cut back, 0 bases at V and 7 bases at J, with 28 bases in the middle. The CDR3 DNA sequence: TGCGCCAGCAGCCAAGAACACGATGCGGGGATACTACGTGGTGTTGAGCAGTACTTC. Protein: CASSQEHDAGILRGVEQYF.

The chain combines TRBV6-1 with TRBJ1-5; D not certain. CDR1 MNHNS and CDR2 SASEGT come from the germline V gene. The V end lost 3 bases, the J end lost 9 bases, and 12 bases lay between the germline ends. The CDR3 covers 13 residues. CDR3 amino acids: CASSELGRGPQHF. CDR3 nucleotide sequence: TGTGCCAGCAGTGAGCTCGGCCGGGGGCCCCAGCATTTT.

The rearrangement uses TRBV20-1 and TRBJ2-7, with TRBD2 identical over 8 bases. Germline values: CDR1 DFQATT, CDR2 SNEGSKA (reference sequence). This CDR3 is built from 16 residues. Trimming took 3 bases from V and 4 from J; bases not matched to a gene: 14. CDR3 protein: CSASIASGPSGYEQYF. The DNA of the CDR3 is TGCAGTGCTAGTATAGCTAGCGGGCCATCCGGGTACGAGCAGTACTTC.

Points on this clone: The sample contains more than one DNA sequence encoding this CDR3. The chain joins TRBV7-2 to TRBJ1-2; 9 nucleotides align to TRBD1. J lost 5 bases, V lost 1 base, and 5 bases had no gene match. Germline values: CDR1 SGHTA, CDR2 FQGNSA. The CDR3 totals 15 residues. CDR3 coding DNA: TGTGCCAGCAGCTTAGGGGGACAGGGCTATTATGGCTACACCTTC. This encodes CASSLGGQGYYGYTF. Supplemented by reference TRBV7-2 and TRBJ1-2, the full variable domain reads GAGVSQSPSNKVTEKGKDVELRCDPISGHTALYWYRQSLGQGLEFLIYFQGNSAPDKSGLPSDRFSAERTGGSVSTLTIQRTQQEDSAVYLCASSLGGQGYYGYTFGSGTRLTVV.

This chain uses TRBV5-6 with TRBJ2-2, with TRBD1 identical over 7 bases. J lost 4 bases, V lost 4 bases, and 7 bases had no gene match. There are 15 residues in the CDR3. CDR1 is SGHDT, CDR2 YYEEEE, per germline. CDR3 DNA sequence: TGTGCCAGCAGCCAACAGGGGTCGTTCACCGGGGAGCTGTTTTTT. Translating it yields CASSQQGSFTGELFF.

This chain joins TRBV7-9 and TRBJ2-7; tentative D call: TRBD1 (6 bases). Between the trimmed V and J ends, which lost 5 bases and 0 bases, there was a span of 20 bases. The germline V gene has CDR1 SEHNR and CDR2 FQNEAQ (reference sequence). The CDR3 consists of 17 residues. The CDR3 sequence is CASSPIPGQRISYEQYF. CDR3 bases: TGTGCCAGCAGCCCTATACCCGGACAGCGAATCTCCTACGAGCAGTACTTC.

A single count supports this clone. The sample holds other DNA sequences that translate to the same CDR3. The chain joins TRBV4-3 to TRBJ2-7, with 7 bases lining up with TRBD2. V trimming: 0 bases; J trimming: 4 bases; junction bases outside the gene matches: 3. Germline CDR1 is LGHNA and CDR2 is YSLEER. The CDR3 contains 14 residues. As DNA, the CDR3 is TGCGCCAGCAGCCAAGATCGGGGGGTGTACGAGCAGTACTTC. Protein: CASSQDRGVYEQYF.

The V gene is TRBV5-1, the J gene TRBJ2-5; 7 bases fit TRBD2. Germline CDR1 reads SGHRS; CDR2 reads YFSETQ. V dropped 0 bases and J dropped 5; count of bases not matched to a gene: 4. This CDR3 comprises 14 residues. In nucleotides, the CDR3 is TGCGCCAGCAGCTTGGGAGTTAGCGGGGAGACCCAGTACTTC. Encoded protein: CASSLGVSGETQYF.

V gene TRBV7-2 combines with J gene TRBJ2-7; 7 nucleotides match TRBD1. Germline-derived CDR1 and CDR2 are SGHTA and FQGNSA. The CDR3 contains 15 residues. V trimming: 5 bases; J trimming: 3 bases; junction bases outside the gene matches: 10. CDR3 bases: TGTGCCAGCAGCCGGTGGGACAGTGGGGTCTACGAGCAGTACTTC. It encodes CASSRWDSGVYEQYF.

The genes are TRBV27 and TRBJ2-3; TRBD2 matches 13 bases. Germline V gene data show CDR1 as MNHEY and CDR2 as SMNVEV (reference sequence). The junction had 2 bases not matched to a gene; V was cut back by 4 bases and J by 4 bases. CDR3 length: 15 residues. CDR3 loop: CASSSGLAGADTQYF. The CDR3 DNA reads TGTGCCAGCAGTTCCGGACTAGCGGGGGCAGATACGCAGTATTTT.

This chain connects TRBV6-6 to TRBJ2-2; D gene unclear. Germline V gene data show CDR1 as MNHNY and CDR2 as SVGAGI (reference sequence). Trimming took 7 bases from V and 3 from J, leaving 9 bases between them. This CDR3 has 13 residues. CDR3 in DNA: TGTGCCAGCACCTCCGACTACACCGGGGAGCTGTTTTTT. This codes for CASTSDYTGELFF.

The chain carries TRBV27 and TRBJ1-1, with D maybe TRBD1 (6 bases). Per the germline V gene, CDR1 is MNHEY and CDR2 is SMNVEV (reference sequence). V dropped 8 bases and J dropped 11 bases, with 21 bases sitting between them. The CDR3 runs to 13 residues. The CDR3 protein is CASPRQDSPQAFF. The CDR3 DNA is TGTGCCAGCCCTAGACAGGACTCCCCTCAGGCTTTCTTT.

The chain joins TRBV3-1 (or the pseudogene TRBV3-2) to TRBJ2-5; TRBD2 agrees at 11 bases. There are 15 residues in the CDR3. With V trimmed by 5 bases and J by 3 bases, 5 bases remained unmatched. The germline gives CDR1 LGHDT, CDR2 YNNKEL (reference sequence). CDR3 protein: CASSAQLAGEETQYF. The CDR3 coding sequence is TGTGCCAGCAGCGCCCAACTAGCGGGAGAAGAGACCCAGTACTTC.

The chain recombines TRBV11-3 with TRBJ1-1, with no clear D. CDR3 length: 11 amino acids. The V and J ends lost 0 bases and 8 bases respectively, with 4 bases between them. CDR1 and CDR2 from the germline V gene are SGHNT and YENEEA. The CDR3 protein is CASSLEQEAFF. CDR3 coding DNA: TGTGCCAGCAGCTTAGAGCAGGAAGCTTTCTTT.

This chain joins TRBV15 and TRBJ1-1; tentatively, D is TRBD1 (6 bases). Germline V CDR1 and CDR2: LNHNV, YYDKDF (reference sequence). This CDR3 is 13 amino acids long. The V end was cut by 3 bases, the J end by 5 bases, with 10 bases between. CDR3 nucleotides: TGTGCCACCAGCAGCCACAGGGTAACTGAAGCTTTCTTT. It yields the protein CATSSHRVTEAFF.

The genes are TRBV19 and TRBJ1-5; no reliable D call. V was clipped by 5 bases and J by 11 bases, with 10 bases between them. This CDR3 has 11 amino acids. In germline, CDR1 is LNHDA, CDR2 SQIVND (reference sequence). CDR3 in amino acids: CASSPGISQHF. Written as DNA, the CDR3 is TGTGCCAGTAGTCCCGGGATTTCCCAGCATTTT.

J is TRBJ1-1 and V is TRBV10-3; the D is unclear. There are 16 residues in the CDR3. Germline V CDR1 and CDR2: ENHRY, SYGVKD. V lost 5 bases, J lost 1 base, and 17 bases lay in between. CDR3 loop: CAISQPGRQGNTEAFF. The DNA of the CDR3 is TGTGCCATCAGTCAGCCCGGCAGGCAAGGGAACACTGAAGCTTTCTTT.

This rearrangement joins TRBV19 to TRBJ1-3; TRBD1 agrees at 7 bases. The CDR3 length is 17 residues. V dropped 2 bases and J dropped 0; count of bases not matched to a gene: 7. CDR1 and CDR2 from the germline V gene are LNHDA and SQIVND (reference sequence). This CDR3 reads CASSIIQGVSSGNTIYF. CDR3 DNA sequence: TGTGCCAGTAGTATAATTCAGGGGGTGAGCTCTGGAAACACCATATATTTT. The full variable domain, rest sourced from reference TRBV19 and TRBJ1-3, is DGGITQSPKYLFRKEGQNVTLSCEQNLNHDAMYWYRQDPGQGLRLIYYSQIVNDFQKGDIAEGYSVSREKKESFPLTVTSAQKNPTAFYLCASSIIQGVSSGNTIYFGEGSWLTVV.

The V call is TRBV5-4, the J call TRBJ2-7, with D possibly matching TRBD1 (5 bases). With 4 bases removed from V and 0 bases from J, the gap between germline ends came to 14 bases. This CDR3 contains 15 residues. CDR1 is SGHNT and CDR2 is YYREEE in the germline V gene (reference sequence). CDR3 DNA sequence: TGTGCCAGCAGCGACGGACAAAGGAGCTCCTACGAGCAGTACTTC. Amino acids: CASSDGQRSSYEQYF.

The chain employs TRBV9 and TRBJ1-3; 10 bases map to TRBD1. V dropped 3 bases and J dropped 5; count of bases not matched to a gene: 11. This CDR3 has 17 residues. Germline V gives CDR1 SGDLS, CDR2 YYNGEE. This CDR3 reads CASSDTGTGALRNTIYF. The DNA of the CDR3 is TGTGCCAGCAGCGATACCGGGACAGGGGCTTTGAGAAACACCATATATTTT.

The J gene is TRBJ1-5, the V gene TRBV15; perhaps TRBD1 as D (5 bases). The CDR3 totals 15 residues. V dropped 0 bases and J dropped 6 bases, with 12 bases sitting between them. Germline-derived CDR1 and CDR2 are LNHNV and YYDKDF (reference sequence). The CDR3 DNA reads TGTGCCACCAGCAGAGAGTCCCAGGGCGGTCAGCCCCAGCATTTT. Its translation is CATSRESQGGQPQHF.

The chain employs TRBV28 and TRBJ1-2; TRBD1 agrees at 8 bases. V was pared by 3 bases and J by 6 bases, with 3 bases of the junction left unmatched. The CDR3 extends over 13 amino acids. Germline CDR1 is MDHEN and CDR2 is SYDVKM. The CDR3, as DNA: TGTGCCAGCAGTTTCAACAGGGGGGATGGCTACACCTTC. It encodes CASSFNRGDGYTF.

The J gene is TRBJ1-5, the V gene TRBV10-3, with 7 positions matching TRBD1. This CDR3 is 15 amino acids long. The V gene end was trimmed by 4 bases and the J gene end by 6 bases; junction bases not matched to a gene: 9. Per the germline V gene, CDR1 is ENHRY and CDR2 is SYGVKD. The CDR3 DNA follows: TGTGCCATCAGTGTTACAGGGGACCTGGGTCAGCCCCAGCATTTT. Encoded protein: CAISVTGDLGQPQHF.

The rearrangement joins TRBV6-5 to TRBJ2-2, with D possibly matching TRBD2 (6 bases). Germline CDR1 and CDR2: MNHEY and SVGAGI. Trimming took off 6 bases at V and 1 base at J, with 9 bases between the two ends. This CDR3 has 14 residues. For the CDR3, the DNA is TGTGCCAGCAGCCGGGACTTGAACACCGGGGAGCTGTTTTTT. This translates into CASSRDLNTGELFF.

The sample holds one count of this clone. The V gene is TRBV29-1, the J gene TRBJ1-1; 8 bases are shared with TRBD1. Losses at the gene ends were 3 bases for V and 3 bases for J; bases not matched to a gene: 9. Germline lookup yields CDR1 SQVTM and CDR2 ANQGSEA. There are 15 residues in the CDR3. CDR3 region: CSVDWQGARHTEAFF. As DNA, the CDR3 is TGCAGCGTTGATTGGCAGGGGGCGCGACACACTGAAGCTTTCTTT.

The J gene is TRBJ2-3, the V gene TRBV9, with TRBD2 identical over 11 bases. This CDR3 region has 16 residues. Germline assignment: CDR1 SGDLS and CDR2 YYNGEE. Trimming removed 3 bases from V and 0 bases from J; junction bases left unmatched: 3. The CDR3 here is CASSETSGISTDTQYF. In nucleotides, the CDR3 is TGTGCCAGCAGCGAGACTAGCGGGATTAGCACAGATACGCAGTATTTT. Supplemented by reference TRBV9 and TRBJ2-3, the full variable domain reads DSGVTQTPKHLITATGQRVTLRCSPRSGDLSVYWYQQSLDQGLQFLIQYYNGEERAKGNILERFSAQQFPDLHSELNLSSLELGDSALYFCASSETSGISTDTQYFGPGTRLTVL.

This clone was recorded once. The same CDR3 arises from other DNA sequences in this sample as well. The CDR3 sequence: CASSLYSNQPQHF. The CDR3 DNA is TGTGCCAGCTCACTTTATAGCAATCAGCCCCAGCATTTT. V is TRBV18 and J is TRBJ1-5; D unresolved. The germline V and J ends were trimmed by 4 bases and 0 bases, with 4 bases remaining between them. CDR3 size: 13 residues. Germline-derived CDR1 and CDR2 are KGHSH and LQKENI. Based on the CDR3 plus reference TRBV18 and TRBJ1-5, the full variable domain is NAGVMQNPRHLVRRRGQEARLRCSPMKGHSHVYWYRQLPEEGLKFMVYLQKENIIDESGMPKERFSAEFPKEGPSILRIQQVVRGDSAAYFCASSLYSNQPQHFGDGTRLSIL.

Only one count was recorded for this clone. One junction end does not reproduce the germline sequence, and a read error may be involved. The chain links TRBV7-7 to TRBJ2-2; possible D gene TRBD2, 6 bases. CDR1 SSHAT and CDR2 FNYEAQ come from the germline V gene (reference sequence). CDR3 length: 16 amino acids. CDR3 amino acids: CASSRRGLQNTGELFF. The CDR3 bases are TGTGCTAGCAGCCGCCGTGGACTACAGAACACCGGGGAGCTGTTTTTT.

The chain couples TRBV5-1 to TRBJ2-1; the match to TRBD1 covers 11 bases. V shed 4 bases, J shed 3 bases, and the junction held 3 bases outside the gene matches. CDR1 is SGHRS, CDR2 YFSETQ, per germline. The CDR3 contains 15 residues. CDR3 region: CASSPDRGLYNEQFF. The CDR3 DNA reads as TGCGCCAGCAGCCCGGACAGGGGGCTCTACAATGAGCAGTTCTTC.

The chain uses TRBV25-1 and TRBJ1-2; perhaps TRBD1 as D (5 bases). V was trimmed by 1 base and J by 6 bases, leaving 12 bases between them. Germline-derived CDR1 and CDR2 are MGHDK and SYGVNS. The length of the CDR3 is 14 residues. CDR3 amino acids: CASSESGGEHGYTF. CDR3 bases: TGTGCCAGCAGTGAATCTGGGGGGGAGCATGGCTACACCTTC.